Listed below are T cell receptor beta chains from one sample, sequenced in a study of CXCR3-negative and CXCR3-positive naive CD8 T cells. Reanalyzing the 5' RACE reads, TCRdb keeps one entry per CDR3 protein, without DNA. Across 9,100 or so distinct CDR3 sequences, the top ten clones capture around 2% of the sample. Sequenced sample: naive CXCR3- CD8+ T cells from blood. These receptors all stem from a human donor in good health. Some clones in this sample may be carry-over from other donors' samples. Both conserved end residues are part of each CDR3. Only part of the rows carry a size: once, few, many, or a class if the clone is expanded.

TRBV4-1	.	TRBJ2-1	CASSQLAGAYNEQFF
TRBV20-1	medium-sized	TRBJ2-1	CSARSRETYNEQFF
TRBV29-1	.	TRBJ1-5	CSVEGGAGVGGPQHF
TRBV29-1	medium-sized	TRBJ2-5	CSVATGSQETQYF
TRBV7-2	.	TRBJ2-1	CASSLESYNEQFF
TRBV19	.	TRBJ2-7	CASRGSSDTSYEQYF
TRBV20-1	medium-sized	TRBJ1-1	CSARILASGLKAFF
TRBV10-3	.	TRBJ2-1	CAISDLAILRGNEQFF
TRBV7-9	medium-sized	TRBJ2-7	CASSSVGEQYF
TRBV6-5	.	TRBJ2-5	CASSYGETQYF
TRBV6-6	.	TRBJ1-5	CASQPAGIQPQHF
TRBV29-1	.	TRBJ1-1	CSVPTGAEAFF
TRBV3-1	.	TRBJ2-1	CASSQESGSYNEQFF
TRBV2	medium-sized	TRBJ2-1	CASVEVPGEQFF
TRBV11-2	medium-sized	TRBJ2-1	CASSGGDYIRYNEQFF
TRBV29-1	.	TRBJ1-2	CSVPTGGGYTF
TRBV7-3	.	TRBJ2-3	CASSLFGGVTDTQYF
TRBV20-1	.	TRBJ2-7	CSARDPLGQGALSDEQYF
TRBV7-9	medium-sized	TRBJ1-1	CASSLTGKEYTEAFF
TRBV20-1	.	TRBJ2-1	CSARDSGSGSGNEQFF
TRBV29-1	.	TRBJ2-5	CSVGTSGRAQETQYF
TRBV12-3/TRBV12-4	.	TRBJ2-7	CASSWGPQLEQYF
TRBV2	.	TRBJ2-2	CASSEETSGYTGELFF
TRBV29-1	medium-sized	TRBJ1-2	CSVEAGNYGYTF
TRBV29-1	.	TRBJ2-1	CSVVSRTSSYNEQFF
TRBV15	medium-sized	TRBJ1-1	CATSSSRGGAEAFF
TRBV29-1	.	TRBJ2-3	CSVVPGGNTQYF
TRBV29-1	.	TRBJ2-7	CSVSGGSSYEQYF
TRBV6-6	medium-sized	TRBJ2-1	CASSYSGQGGYNEQFF
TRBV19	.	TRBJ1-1	CASSIDWGRGTEAFF
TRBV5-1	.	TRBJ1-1	CASISEGTMNTEAFF
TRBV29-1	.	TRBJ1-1	CSAATGEDTEAFF